This T cell receptor beta chain was sequenced during a study of T cells in Graves' hyperthyroidism and ophthalmopathy. Sampled blood dates from first hyperthyroidism diagnosis, and it precedes any ophthalmopathy symptoms. Germline assignment: CDR1 SGHVS and CDR2 FNYEAQ. The V end lost 3 bases, the J end lost 7 bases, and 15 bases lay between the germline ends. The CDR3 loop spans 14 amino acids. TCR beta CDR3 regions were amplified from RNA. The HTBI primer set was used in a first-round RT-PCR of the TCR CDR3. MiXCR was run by TCRdb on the multiplex PCR reads, yielding one entry per CDR3 protein. This sample has 250,000 or so distinct CDR3 sequences, with about 15% found just once.

The sample consisted of blood. The TCR originated in a woman aged 50 to 65 with Graves' hyperthyroidism that later progressed to Graves' ophthalmopathy. The V call is TRBV7-6, the J call TRBJ2-5; D perhaps matches TRBD2 (6 bases). CDR3 in amino acids: CASSFGPSEGTQYF. CDR3 in DNA: TGTGCCAGCAGCTTTGGGCCTTCGGAGGGGACCCAGTACTTC.